These 28 T cell receptor beta chains were all obtained from the same sample, sequenced in a study of blood T cell repertoires in COVID-19. Libraries were prepared by immunoSEQ multiplex PCR; TCRdb keeps only in-frame clonotypes and omits some of them. The repertoire holds fewer than 200,000 clones, with around four fifths as singletons. What was sequenced was PBMCs or T cells enriched from blood (not recorded which). The receptors here all came from a woman aged 45-65 years in a cohort exposed to, infected with or recovered from COVID-19 (not recorded which).

V is TRBV9 and J is TRBJ2-1; 9 nucleotides agree with TRBD2. This CDR3 region has 14 residues. Germline assignment: CDR1 SGDLS and CDR2 YYNGEE. J lost 0 bases, V lost 7 bases, and 2 bases had no gene match. The CDR3 loop reads CASGGRASYNEQFF. The DNA for the CDR3 is TGTGCCAGCGGCGGGAGGGCCTCCTACAATGAGCAGTTCTTC.

The V gene is TRBV19, the J gene TRBJ2-7; a possible D gene is TRBD1 (5 bases). The germline V gene encodes CDR1 LNHDA and CDR2 SQIVND (reference sequence). Trimming cost V 9 bases and J 3 bases, with 15 bases left between them. This CDR3 comprises 13 residues. The CDR3 DNA is TGTGCCAGCTTCTCGACAGACAACTACGAGCAGTACTTC. Residues: CASFSTDNYEQYF.

The chain is built from TRBV4-2 and TRBJ2-1; D gene unclear. The CDR3 runs 16 residues. Germline V gene sequence: CDR1 LGHNA, CDR2 YNFKEQ. Deletions cut 4 bases from V and 0 bases from J, with 13 bases between. This chain's CDR3 is CASSPGPPSSYNEQFF. Written as DNA, the CDR3 is TGTGCCAGCAGCCCAGGTCCACCGAGCTCCTACAATGAGCAGTTCTTC.

This sequence joins TRBV28 and TRBJ1-1, with TRBD1 as a possible D gene (6 bases). This CDR3 is built from 15 residues. The germline V and J ends were trimmed by 7 bases and 5 bases, with 20 bases remaining between them. Germline lookup yields CDR1 MDHEN and CDR2 SYDVKM. The CDR3 DNA reads as TGTGCCAGCACCCTACCCACAGGGTCGAGAACTGAAGCTTTCTTT. This translates into CASTLPTGSRTEAFF.

This clone was seen only a few times. The chain joins TRBV28 to TRBJ1-1; weak D call: TRBD1 (6 bases). Germline V gene data show CDR1 as MDHEN and CDR2 as SYDVKM. This CDR3 is 13 amino acids long. V was clipped by 5 bases and J by 5 bases, with 12 bases between them. The CDR3: CASSRTGYTEAFF. In DNA, the CDR3 is TGTGCCAGCAGTCGAACAGGGTATACTGAAGCTTTCTTT.

J is TRBJ2-6 and V is TRBV5-4; D is possibly TRBD2 (6 bases). Germline loops: CDR1 SGHNT, CDR2 YYREEE (reference sequence). Trimming took 3 bases from V and 3 from J, leaving 13 bases between them. The CDR3 covers 16 residues. CDR3 residues: CASSSATSSGANVLTF. In DNA, the CDR3 is TGTGCCAGCAGCTCGGCTACTAGCAGTGGGGCCAACGTCCTGACTTTC.

The J gene is TRBJ2-7, the V gene TRBV28; maybe TRBD1 (6 bases). CDR1 and CDR2 (germline): MDHEN, SYDVKM. The length of the CDR3 is 14 residues. The germline V and J ends were trimmed by 3 bases and 4 bases, with 13 bases remaining between them. This CDR3 is CASSLSTGNYEQYF. Written as DNA, the CDR3 is TGTGCCAGCAGTTTGTCAACAGGGAATTACGAGCAGTACTTC.

The rearrangement joins TRBV5-4 to TRBJ2-3, with TRBD2 matching 16 bases. Germline V gene sequence: CDR1 SGHNT, CDR2 YYREEE (reference sequence). The CDR3 has 18 residues. J gave up 5 bases and V 3 bases, and 9 bases lay outside the gene matches. The DNA of the CDR3 is TGTGCCAGCAGCTCGGTGGGACTAGCGGGAGGGCAGGGAGATACGCAGTATTTT. Amino acid sequence: CASSSVGLAGGQGDTQYF.

The gene calls are TRBV19 and TRBJ2-3, with D maybe TRBD2 (6 bases). Germline loops: CDR1 LNHDA, CDR2 SQIVND (reference sequence). Trimming removed 1 base from V and 0 bases from J, with 11 bases in between. The CDR3 covers 16 residues. This CDR3 reads CASSIVPGTSTDTQYF. In nucleotides, the CDR3 is TGTGCCAGTAGTATAGTCCCGGGGACTAGCACAGATACGCAGTATTTT.

The V and J genes are TRBV6-2 or TRBV6-3 and TRBJ2-2; D not resolved. V was clipped by 3 bases and J by 2 bases, with 10 bases between them. The CDR3 sequence is 15 residues long. Germline CDR1 MNHEY, CDR2 SVGEGT. The CDR3 region is CASSYGSLNTGELFF. The CDR3 DNA sequence: TGTGCCAGCAGTTATGGTAGTCTCAACACCGGGGAGCTGTTTTTT.

The chain links TRBV12-5 to TRBJ2-3, with 8 bases aligning to TRBD1. The length of the CDR3 is 13 residues. The J segment lost 7 bases and the V segment lost 4 bases, leaving 4 bases of the junction unmatched. In germline, CDR1 is LGHNT, CDR2 FRNRAP. The CDR3 DNA sequence: TGTGCTAGTGGTTCGGGACAGGTTTATACGCAGTATTTT. This codes for CASGSGQVYTQYF.

This clone was picked up a small number of times. The chain has TRBV15 and TRBJ1-4; D is perhaps TRBD1 (5 bases). V was pared by 5 bases and J by 4 bases, with 11 bases between. This CDR3 region has 14 residues. CDR1 and CDR2 (germline): LNHNV, YYDKDF (reference sequence). The CDR3 spells CATSLQGLNEKLFF. Written as DNA, the CDR3 is TGTGCCACCAGCTTGCAGGGACTTAATGAAAAACTGTTTTTT.

The chain employs TRBV7-8 and TRBJ2-5; 7 bases fit TRBD1. CDR1 is SGHVS and CDR2 is FQNEAQ in the germline V gene. The CDR3 length is 16 residues. The junction had 12 bases not matched to a gene; V was cut back by 4 bases and J by 4 bases. CDR3 region: CASSSLDRARLETQYF. The CDR3 region has the DNA TGTGCCAGCAGCTCACTTGACAGGGCCCGCCTAGAGACCCAGTACTTC.

V usage is TRBV6-4 and J usage is TRBJ2-3, with unresolved D. V lost 2 bases, J lost 7 bases, and 4 bases lay in between. The CDR3 extends over 11 amino acids. Germline CDR1 MRHNA, CDR2 SNTAGT. CDR3 coding DNA: TGTGCCAGCAGTGACCTTTATACGCAGTATTTT. Translation gives CASSDLYTQYF.

The rearrangement joins TRBV7-3 to TRBJ2-3; D gene ambiguous. CDR1 SGHTA and CDR2 FQGTGA come from the germline V gene. Trimming cost V 5 bases and J 0 bases, with 18 bases left between them. The CDR3 loop spans 17 amino acids. CDR3 amino acids: CASSTSPGGLSTDTQYF. CDR3 bases: TGTGCCAGCAGCACGTCCCCTGGTGGGCTCAGCACAGATACGCAGTATTTT.

The chain links TRBV3-1 (or the pseudogene TRBV3-2) to TRBJ2-7; 11 nucleotides match TRBD2. V lost 0 bases, J lost 5 bases, and 3 bases stayed unmatched. Looked up from germline, CDR1 is LGHDT and CDR2 is YNNKEL (reference sequence). The CDR3 has 15 amino acids. CDR3 bases: TGTGCCAGCAGCCAAGAACTAGCGGGAGATAACGAGCAGTACTTC. Its translation is CASSQELAGDNEQYF.

This clone has a handful of counts. V usage is TRBV11-2 and J usage is TRBJ2-1, with unresolved D. CDR1 is SGHAT and CDR2 is FQNNGV in the germline V gene. This CDR3 spans 14 amino acids. V was shortened by 1 base and J by 5 bases, with 9 bases between the two germline ends. The CDR3 nucleotides are TGTGCCAGCAGCTTAGCAGGCCTTGACAATGAGCAGTTCTTC. This gives the protein CASSLAGLDNEQFF. Complete variable domain (other parts from reference TRBV11-2 and TRBJ2-1): EAGVAQSPRYKIIEKRQSVAFWCNPISGHATLYWYQQILGQGPKLLIQFQNNGVVDDSQLPKDRFSAERLKGVDSTLKIQPAKLEDSAVYLCASSLAGLDNEQFFGPGTRLTVL.

The rearrangement links TRBV5-4 to TRBJ2-2; no clear D gene. The CDR3 loop spans 12 amino acids. Germline V gives CDR1 SGHNT, CDR2 YYREEE (reference sequence). The V end was cut by 2 bases, the J end by 6 bases, with 5 bases between. The CDR3 loop is CASSLFAGELFF. The CDR3 DNA is TGTGCCAGCAGCTTATTCGCCGGGGAGCTGTTTTTT.

CDR3 coding DNA: TGTGCCAGCAGTGATTATATAGGGGGCTTGGAGGAGCAGTACTTC. As protein: CASSDYIGGLEEQYF. The chain joins TRBV25-1 to TRBJ2-7; TRBD1 matches 7 bases. The CDR3 runs 15 residues. Germline V gives CDR1 MGHDK, CDR2 SYGVNS. With 3 bases clipped from V and 7 bases from J, the junction kept 12 bases outside the gene matches.

The chain carries TRBV30 and TRBJ1-4; D is uncertain. This CDR3 is built from 13 residues. Germline V gene lookup returns CDR1 GTSNPN and CDR2 SVGIG (reference sequence). The V gene lost 2 bases and the J gene lost 4 bases, with 8 bases spanning the gap. CDR3 nucleotides: TGTGCCTGGAGTACGCGGTATAATGAAAAACTGTTTTTT. Translated: CAWSTRYNEKLFF. The whole variable domain, remainder taken from reference TRBV30 and TRBJ1-4, is SQTIHQWPATLVQPVGSPLSLECTVEGTSNPNLYWYRQAAGRGLQLLFYSVGIGQISSEVPQNLSASRPQDRQFILSSKKLLLSDSGFYLCAWSTRYNEKLFFGSGTQLSVL.

The chain uses TRBV18 and TRBJ1-1; 9 nucleotides agree with TRBD1. The CDR3 is 12 amino acids. Germline loops: CDR1 KGHSH, CDR2 LQKENI. With V trimmed by 3 bases and J by 9 bases, 2 bases remained unmatched. CDR3 amino acids: CASSPGQGQAFF. CDR3 bases: TGTGCCAGCTCACCGGGACAGGGCCAAGCTTTCTTT.

The V gene is TRBV2, the J gene TRBJ2-3, with TRBD2 identical over 11 bases. The CDR3 totals 17 residues. CDR1 and CDR2 (germline): SNHLY, FYNNEI. Unmatched junction bases numbered 10, after V lost 8 bases and J lost 0 bases. The CDR3 region has the DNA TGTGCCAGCCCCGGGGTTACTAGCGGGGGAAGCACAGATACGCAGTATTTT. Its protein product is CASPGVTSGGSTDTQYF.

V and J are TRBV10-3 and TRBJ1-6; D perhaps matches TRBD1 (6 bases). The V and J ends lost 2 bases and 8 bases respectively, with 13 bases between them. The CDR3 extends over 15 amino acids. CDR1 ENHRY and CDR2 SYGVKD come from the germline V gene. Here the CDR3 reads CAISEKGVVDSPLHF. The CDR3 DNA reads as TGTGCCATCAGTGAGAAGGGGGTGGTTGATTCACCCCTCCACTTT.

The chain has TRBV29-1 and TRBJ2-1; 16 bases agree with TRBD2. Germline trimming cut 6 bases from V and 4 bases from J; bases unmatched to any gene: 3. The germline V gene encodes CDR1 SQVTM and CDR2 ANQGSEA. This CDR3 has 15 amino acids. CDR3 amino acids: CSVGTSGRAYNEQFF. The CDR3 nucleotides read TGCAGCGTAGGGACTAGCGGGAGGGCATACAATGAGCAGTTCTTC.

V is TRBV5-1 and J is TRBJ2-5; TRBD2 matches at 15 bases. CDR1 is SGHRS, CDR2 YFSETQ, per germline. Germline trimming cut 1 base from V and 4 bases from J; bases unmatched to any gene: 5. The CDR3 totals 17 residues. The CDR3 sequence is CASSLNGLAGGPETQYF. The CDR3, as DNA: TGCGCCAGCAGCTTGAACGGACTAGCGGGAGGGCCAGAGACCCAGTACTTC.

V usage is TRBV9 and J usage is TRBJ1-1; D is unclear. This CDR3 spans 15 amino acids. Germline lookup yields CDR1 SGDLS and CDR2 YYNGEE. Deletions cut 4 bases from V and 1 base from J, with 14 bases between. DNA of the CDR3: TGTGCCAGCAGCCCCCCCCAGACGGGGAACACTGAAGCTTTCTTT. Amino acid sequence: CASSPPQTGNTEAFF.

The rearrangement uses TRBV5-5 and TRBJ2-5; D is perhaps TRBD2 (6 bases). The CDR3 is 13 amino acids. CDR1 SGHKS and CDR2 YYEKEE come from the germline V gene (reference sequence). The V end was cut by 4 bases, the J end by 5 bases, with 12 bases between. The CDR3, as DNA: TGTGCCAGCAGCGCTTCGCTAGCGGAGACCCAGTACTTC. This encodes CASSASLAETQYF.

This clone was recorded a few times. In the same sample, other DNA sequences code for this CDR3. The chain is built from TRBV18 and TRBJ1-5, with D unclear. This CDR3 has 13 amino acids. From germline, CDR1 is KGHSH and CDR2 LQKENI. The germline V and J ends were trimmed by 3 bases and 4 bases, with 7 bases remaining between them. CDR3 DNA: TGTGCCAGCTCACCTACAGAAAATCAGCCCCAGCATTTT. It specifies CASSPTENQPQHF.